The 15 T cell receptor beta chains presented below share a single source sample, sequenced in a study of regulatory dendritic cells for organ transplantation. Antigen specificity for these receptors is unknown. CFSE-labeled sorted T cells met regulatory or mature dendritic cells for five to six days. Some clones are missing from TCRdb's copy, which holds only in-frame ones; the method was immunoSEQ multiplex PCR. The data hold about 21,000 clones, with approximately 85% observed a single time. The sample comprised naive CD4+ T cells from blood cultured with regulatory dendritic cells. The subset denotes: CD45RA+ naive T cells. The source is a human donor in good health.

This clone came up a few times. The chain employs TRBV11-2 and TRBJ1-5; D is unresolved. This CDR3 contains 13 residues. Trimming shortened V by 1 base and J by 5 bases, and 6 bases separated the two germline ends. CDR1 and CDR2 from the germline V gene are SGHAT and FQNNGV. CDR3 protein: CASSLGSDQPQHF. CDR3 DNA sequence: TGTGCCAGCAGCTTAGGATCCGATCAGCCCCAGCATTTT.

The genes are TRBV7-4 and TRBJ2-3, with D perhaps assigned TRBD1 or TRBD2 (5 bases each). Germline V gives CDR1 SGHVT, CDR2 SQSDAQ. The CDR3 covers 13 residues. V lost 11 bases to trimming and J lost 6 bases, with 18 bases between them. Written as DNA, the CDR3 is TGTGCCGAGGGGCTAGTATCACGGGATACGCAGTATTTT. This codes for CAEGLVSRDTQYF. The entire variable domain, with the rest obtained from reference TRBV7-4 and TRBJ2-3, is as follows: GAGVSQSPRYKVAKRGRDVALRCDSISGHVTLYWYRQTLGQGSEVLTYSQSDAQRDKSGRPSGRFSAERPERSVSTLKIQRTEQGDSAVYLCAEGLVSRDTQYFGPGTRLTVL.

A single count supports this clone. At one end the junction does not follow the germline gene, possibly because of a read error. The chain uses TRBV28 and TRBJ1-5; the match to TRBD1 covers 11 bases. CDR3 size: 16 residues. CDR1 MDHEN and CDR2 SYDVKM come from the germline V gene. Here the CDR3 reads CTSNPPDRGPRQPQHF. The CDR3 nucleotides are TGTACCAGCAATCCCCCGGACAGGGGGCCCCGGCAGCCCCAGCATTTT.

The V and J genes are TRBV7-3 and TRBJ2-1, with D tentatively TRBD2 (6 bases). There are 16 residues in the CDR3. Germline-derived CDR1 and CDR2 are SGHTA and FQGTGA. Trimming removed 5 bases at V and 2 bases at J, with 16 bases between. The CDR3 region is CASSRSKLAAYNEQFF. The DNA of the CDR3 is TGTGCCAGCAGCCGTAGCAAACTAGCAGCCTACAATGAGCAGTTCTTC. Full variable domain (rest looked up from reference TRBV7-3 and TRBJ2-1): GAGVSQTPSNKVTEKGKYVELRCDPISGHTALYWYRQSLGQGPEFLIYFQGTGAADDSGLPNDRFFAVRPEGSVSTLKIQRTERGDSAVYLCASSRSKLAAYNEQFFGPGTRLTVL.

This clone has a single count. The gene calls are TRBV4-3 and TRBJ1-2; no reliable D call. V lost 0 bases, J lost 7 bases, and 12 bases lay in between. Germline CDR1 is LGHNA and CDR2 is YSLEER. The CDR3 runs to 14 residues. DNA for the CDR3: TGCGCCAGCAGCCAAGACTATGGTCCCGGTGGCTACACCTTC. Residues: CASSQDYGPGGYTF.

The genes are TRBV2 and TRBJ1-1; 9 positions match TRBD1. V dropped 6 bases and J dropped 7; count of bases not matched to a gene: 12. This CDR3 has 15 amino acids. Germline V gives CDR1 SNHLY, CDR2 FYNNEI. The CDR3 DNA reads as TGTGCCAGCAGACGGGACAGGGTAATGCACATTGAAGCTTTCTTT. It specifies CASRRDRVMHIEAFF.

This chain joins TRBV18 and TRBJ2-7; 8 bases line up with TRBD1. The CDR3 consists of 15 residues. V was pared by 2 bases and J by 5 bases, with 8 bases of the junction left unmatched. Germline V gene data show CDR1 as KGHSH and CDR2 as LQKENI. The CDR3 coding sequence is TGTGCCAGCTCACCATTAGGGACAGGCTACGACGAGCAGTACTTC. Its protein is CASSPLGTGYDEQYF. The whole variable domain, filled in from reference TRBV18 and TRBJ2-7, reads NAGVMQNPRHLVRRRGQEARLRCSPMKGHSHVYWYRQLPEEGLKFMVYLQKENIIDESGMPKERFSAEFPKEGPSILRIQQVVRGDSAAYFCASSPLGTGYDEQYFGPGTRLTVT.

The genes are TRBV2 and TRBJ2-2; D is perhaps TRBD1 (6 bases). CDR3 size: 16 residues. Germline CDR1 reads SNHLY; CDR2 reads FYNNEI. Trimming took 7 bases from V and 4 from J, leaving 19 bases between them. CDR3 residues: CASTPQGFSSTGELFF. CDR3 in DNA: TGTGCCAGCACCCCTCAGGGGTTTTCTAGCACCGGGGAGCTGTTTTTT. The full variable domain, in which reference TRBV2 and TRBJ2-2 provide the parts outside the CDR3, is EPEVTQTPSHQVTQMGQEVILRCVPISNHLYFYWYRQILGQKVEFLVSFYNNEISEKSEIFDDQFSVERPDGSNFTLKIRSTKLEDSAMYFCASTPQGFSSTGELFFGEGSRLTVL.

V is TRBV2 and J is TRBJ2-1; 9 nucleotides agree with TRBD2. CDR1 and CDR2 from the germline V gene are SNHLY and FYNNEI. This CDR3 is 15 amino acids long. With 1 base clipped from V and 8 bases from J, the junction kept 6 bases outside the gene matches. The CDR3 sequence is CASSEGVAGVYEQFF. In DNA, the CDR3 is TGTGCCAGCAGTGAAGGAGTAGCGGGGGTTTATGAGCAGTTCTTC.

This clone came up once. The V call is TRBV2, the J call TRBJ2-5; TRBD1 agrees at 9 bases. From germline, CDR1 is SNHLY and CDR2 FYNNEI. The CDR3 has 15 residues. V lost 5 bases, J lost 4 bases, and 8 bases stayed unmatched. The CDR3 DNA reads TGTGCCAGCAGTACGGGACAGGGACGTTCAGAGACCCAGTACTTC. Translating it yields CASSTGQGRSETQYF.

CDR3 DNA: TGTGCCAGCAGTGAAAGCAGTGACGAGCAGTACTTC. Translation gives CASSESSDEQYF. The rearrangement uses TRBV6-1 and TRBJ2-7; D unclear. The V end lost 2 bases, the J end lost 5 bases, and 7 bases lay between the germline ends. Germline V CDR1 and CDR2: MNHNS, SASEGT. The CDR3 sequence is 12 residues long.

The rearrangement joins TRBV11-1 to TRBJ2-1; the D gene is possibly TRBD2 (5 bases). The CDR3 is made up of 14 amino acids. CDR1 is SGHAT, CDR2 FQDESV, per germline (reference sequence). The V end was cut by 8 bases, the J end by 0 bases, with 11 bases between. The CDR3 DNA sequence: TGTGCCAGCTCGGGGAAGATCTCCTACAATGAGCAGTTCTTC. This translates into CASSGKISYNEQFF.

This rearrangement joins TRBV6-5 to TRBJ1-2; unclear D gene. Germline CDR1 is MNHEY and CDR2 is SVGAGI. Trimming shortened V by 8 bases and J by 7 bases, and 17 bases separated the two germline ends. This CDR3 has 13 amino acids. DNA for the CDR3: TGTGCCAGCCGCTACGGTACGACTGGTGGCTACACCTTC. As protein: CASRYGTTGGYTF.

This clone is medium-sized in the sample. CDR3 protein: CASSLGGSSEKLFF. The CDR3 DNA is TGCGCCAGCAGTCTTGGGGGCAGTTCTGAAAAACTGTTTTTT. The rearrangement links TRBV5-1 to TRBJ1-4; D possibly corresponds to TRBD1 (6 bases). CDR3 length equals 14 residues. From germline, CDR1 is SGHRS and CDR2 YFSETQ. V gave up 5 bases and J gave up 7 bases, with 15 bases separating them.

The chain couples TRBV6-5 to TRBJ2-7; D is unclear. Trimming took 5 bases from V and 2 from J, leaving 10 bases between them. Germline V gene lookup returns CDR1 MNHEY and CDR2 SVGAGI. The CDR3 spans 13 residues. Here the CDR3 reads CASSRDITYEQYF. CDR3 nucleotide sequence: TGTGCCAGCAGTCGAGACATTACCTACGAGCAGTACTTC.